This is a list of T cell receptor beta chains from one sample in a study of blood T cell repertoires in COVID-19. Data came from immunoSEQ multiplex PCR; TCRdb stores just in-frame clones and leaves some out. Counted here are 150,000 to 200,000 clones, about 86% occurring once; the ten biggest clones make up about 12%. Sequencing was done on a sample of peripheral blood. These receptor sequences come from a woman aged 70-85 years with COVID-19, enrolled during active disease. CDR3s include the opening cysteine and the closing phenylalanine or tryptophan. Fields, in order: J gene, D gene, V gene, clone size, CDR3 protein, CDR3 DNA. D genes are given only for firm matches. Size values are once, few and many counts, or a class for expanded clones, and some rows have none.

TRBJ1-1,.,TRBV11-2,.,CASSLYGEGRRTEAFF,TGTGCCAGCAGCTTATACGGGGAGGGGCGCCGAACTGAAGCTTTCTTT
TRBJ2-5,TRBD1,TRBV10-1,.,CASSGQGLETQYF,TGCGCCAGCTCGGGACAGGGTTTAGAGACCCAGTACTTC
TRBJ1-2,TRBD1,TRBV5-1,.,CASSETGNRYGYTF,TGCGCCAGCAGCGAGACAGGGAACCGCTATGGCTACACCTTC
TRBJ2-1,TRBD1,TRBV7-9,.,CASSSRWGTDSYNEQFF,TGTGCCAGCAGCTCCCGTTGGGGGACAGACTCCTACAATGAGCAGTTCTTC
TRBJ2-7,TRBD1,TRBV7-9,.,CASSTRDRAAYEQYF,TGTGCCAGCAGCACAAGGGACAGGGCCGCCTACGAGCAGTACTTC
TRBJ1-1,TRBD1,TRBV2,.,CASSDVGQGNTEAFF,TGTGCCAGCAGTGATGTCGGACAGGGGAACACTGAAGCTTTCTTT
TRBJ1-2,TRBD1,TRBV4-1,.,CASSQATGLYGYTF,TGCGCCAGCAGCCAGGCGACAGGGCTCTATGGCTACACCTTC
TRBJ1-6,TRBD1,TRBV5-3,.,CARSADRVNSPLHF,TGTGCCAGAAGCGCGGACAGGGTCAATTCACCCCTCCACTTT
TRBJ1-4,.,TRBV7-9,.,CASSLGPSESEKLFF,TGTGCCAGCAGCTTGGGGCCCTCCGAAAGTGAAAAACTGTTTTTT
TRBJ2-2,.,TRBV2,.,CASIRGIAGELFF,TGTGCCAGTATAAGGGGGATAGCCGGGGAGCTGTTTTTT
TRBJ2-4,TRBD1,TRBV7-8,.,CASSTRDRGLGNIQYF,TGTGCCAGCAGCACGCGGGACAGGGGGCTGGGGAACATTCAGTACTTC
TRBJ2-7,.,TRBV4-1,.,CASSLQTGDYEQYF,TGCGCCAGCAGCCTACAGACAGGAGACTACGAGCAGTACTTC
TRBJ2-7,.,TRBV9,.,CASSVDRGEQYF,TGTGCCAGCAGCGTAGATAGGGGCGAGCAGTACTTC
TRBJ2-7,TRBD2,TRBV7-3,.,CASSLTVTSGNPIEQYF,TGTGCCAGCAGCTTAACGGTGACTAGCGGGAATCCTATCGAGCAGTACTTC
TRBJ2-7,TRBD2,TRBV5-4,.,CASSWDYFHEQYF,TGTGCCAGCAGCTGGGACTATTTTCACGAGCAGTACTTC
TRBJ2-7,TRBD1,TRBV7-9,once,CASSLQGAMDEQYF,TGTGCCAGCAGCCTCCAGGGGGCGATGGACGAGCAGTACTTC
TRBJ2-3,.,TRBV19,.,CASSTRQSTDTQYF,TGTGCCAGTAGTACCCGACAGAGCACAGATACGCAGTATTTT
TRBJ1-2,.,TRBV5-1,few,CASSLDTGINYGYTF,TGCGCCAGCAGCTTGGATACGGGTATTAACTATGGCTACACCTTC
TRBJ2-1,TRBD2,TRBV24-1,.,CATSQSTSGYYNEQFF,TGTGCCACCAGCCAGTCGACTAGCGGATATTACAATGAGCAGTTCTTC
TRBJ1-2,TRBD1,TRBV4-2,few,CASSQEQGSDYGYTF,TGTGCCAGCAGCCAAGAACAGGGGTCGGACTATGGCTACACCTTC
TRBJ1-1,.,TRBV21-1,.,CASLLVTEAFF,TGTGCCAGCCTCCTAGTCACTGAAGCTTTCTTT
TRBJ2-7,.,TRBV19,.,CASTSGLSSYEQYF,TGTGCCAGTACCTCTGGGCTGAGCTCCTACGAGCAGTACTTC
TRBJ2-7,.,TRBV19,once,CASSIGPGLYEQYF,TGTGCCAGTAGTATAGGGCCAGGGCTTTACGAGCAGTACTTC
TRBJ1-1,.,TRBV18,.,CASSPQGIGNTEAFF,TGTGCCAGCTCGCCGCAGGGGATCGGGAACACTGAAGCTTTCTTT
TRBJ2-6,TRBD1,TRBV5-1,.,CASSLGQGAGDGANVLTF,TGCGCCAGCAGCTTGGGACAGGGGGCAGGAGATGGGGCCAACGTCCTGACTTTC
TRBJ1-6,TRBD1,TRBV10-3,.,CAISGQGSSPLHF,TGTGCCATCAGCGGACAGGGGAGTTCACCCCTCCACTTT
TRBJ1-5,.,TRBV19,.,CASSTQRRPMSNQPQHF,TGTGCCAGTAGTACTCAGCGTAGGCCCATGAGCAATCAGCCCCAGCATTTT
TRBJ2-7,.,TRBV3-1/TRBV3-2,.,CASSQERGYEQYF,TGTGCCAGCAGCCAAGAAAGAGGGTACGAGCAGTACTTC
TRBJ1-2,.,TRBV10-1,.,CARRPDGYTF,TGCGCCAGGAGGCCGGATGGCTACACCTTC
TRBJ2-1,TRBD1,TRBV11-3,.,CASRSGQGARDEQFF,TGTGCCAGCAGATCGGGACAGGGGGCGCGGGATGAGCAGTTCTTC
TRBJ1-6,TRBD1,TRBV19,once,CAPARTGGHNSPLHF,TGTGCACCCGCCAGGACAGGGGGGCATAATTCACCCCTCCACTTT
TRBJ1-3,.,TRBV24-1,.,CATTVTTIYF,TGTGCCACCACAGTTACCACCATATATTTT
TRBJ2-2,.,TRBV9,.,CASRTAANTGELFF,TGTGCCAGCAGGACAGCTGCTAACACCGGGGAGCTGTTTTTT
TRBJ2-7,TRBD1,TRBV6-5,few,CASRIDREYEQYF,TGTGCCAGCAGGATCGACAGGGAATACGAGCAGTACTTC
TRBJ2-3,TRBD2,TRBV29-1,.,CSVGSGGIDTQYF,TGCAGCGTTGGTAGCGGGGGGATCGATACGCAGTATTTT
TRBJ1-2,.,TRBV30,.,CAWSTSGEGYTF,TGTGCCTGGAGTACCAGCGGCGAGGGCTACACCTTC
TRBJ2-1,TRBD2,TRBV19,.,CATASGTRIYNEQFF,TGTGCCACCGCCTCCGGGACTAGGATCTACAATGAGCAGTTCTTC
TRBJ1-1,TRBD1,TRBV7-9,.,CASSRWTGRAFF,TGTGCCAGCAGCCGCTGGACAGGTCGAGCTTTCTTT
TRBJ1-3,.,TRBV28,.,CASRGPNRDTTAGNTIYF,TGTGCCAGCAGGGGCCCTAATCGGGACACAACGGCGGGAAACACCATATATTTT
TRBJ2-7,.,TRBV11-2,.,CASSLAGNDEQYF,TGTGCCAGCAGCCTCGCAGGGAATGACGAGCAGTACTTC
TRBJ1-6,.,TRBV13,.,CASSLEVRQGPRSLHF,TGTGCCAGCAGCTTAGAAGTGAGGCAGGGTCCCAGGAGCCTCCACTTT
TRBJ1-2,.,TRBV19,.,CASSIVTRNRNYGYTF,TGTGCCAGTAGTATAGTTACCAGGAACCGGAACTATGGCTACACCTTC
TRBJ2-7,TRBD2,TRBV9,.,CASSVDGRLRDEQYF,TGTGCCAGCAGCGTAGACGGGAGGTTAAGAGACGAGCAGTACTTC
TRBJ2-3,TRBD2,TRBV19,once,CASSPEPGLISTDTQYF,TGTGCCAGTAGTCCAGAACCGGGACTAATAAGTACAGATACGCAGTATTTT